Shown below are 27 T cell receptor beta chains from a single sample sequenced in a study of vaccination and CD4 T cells after COVID-19. Treatment of the sample: approximately nine-day PBMC culture with coronavirus spike peptide pools or control peptides (ViraFEST assay). The Oncomine TCR Beta short-read assay generated sequence data from the DNA of cultured CD4+ T cells. TCRdb re-analysed the PCR reads in MiXCR, keeping a single row per CDR3 protein. The data contain about 14,000 distinct CDR3 sequences, around 50% of them seen just once; the ten biggest clones take up 16%. Their specific antigens are unknown. The sequenced sample consisted of CD4+ T cells from blood, cultured in vitro. The receptors originated from a human donor who had recovered from COVID-19.

The CDR3 loop reads CSARDYLGGAETQYF. The CDR3 nucleotides are TGCAGTGCTAGAGATTATCTAGGCGGGGCAGAGACCCAGTACTTC. This sequence joins TRBV20-1 and TRBJ2-5; a possible D gene is TRBD2 (6 bases). Trimming took off 0 bases at V and 4 bases at J, with 15 bases between the two ends. CDR1 and CDR2 (germline): DFQATT, SNEGSKA (reference sequence). The CDR3 is made up of 15 amino acids.

Written as DNA, the CDR3 is TGTGCCAGCAGCTTGGTTCATCTGGGAAACATTCAGTACTTC. Translating it yields CASSLVHLGNIQYF. The chain carries TRBV7-2 and TRBJ2-4; no firm D call. The V gene's germline CDR1 is SGHTA and CDR2 FQGNSA. Trimming pared 3 bases from V and 6 bases from J, leaving 12 bases between. The CDR3 runs to 14 residues. The whole variable domain, remainder taken from reference TRBV7-2 and TRBJ2-4, is GAGVSQSPSNKVTEKGKDVELRCDPISGHTALYWYRQSLGQGLEFLIYFQGNSAPDKSGLPSDRFSAERTGGSVSTLTIQRTQQEDSAVYLCASSLVHLGNIQYFGAGTRLSVL.

Only a few counts were recorded for this clonotype. CDR3: CASSKTENNSPLHF. CDR3 bases: TGTGCCAGCAGTAAGACAGAGAATAATTCACCCCTCCACTTT. The V call is TRBV2, the J call TRBJ1-6; perhaps TRBD1 as D (5 bases). Germline values: CDR1 SNHLY, CDR2 FYNNEI. CDR3 length: 14 residues. Trimming stripped 5 bases from V and 5 bases from J, with 10 bases between. The complete variable domain, with remaining parts taken from reference TRBV2 and TRBJ1-6, reads EPEVTQTPSHQVTQMGQEVILRCVPISNHLYFYWYRQILGQKVEFLVSFYNNEISEKSEIFDDQFSVERPDGSNFTLKIRSTKLEDSAMYFCASSKTENNSPLHFGNGTRLTVT.

By proportion, this clonotype is large. The chain recombines TRBV2 with TRBJ1-5; a possible D gene is TRBD1 (5 bases). The CDR3 covers 14 residues. Trimming cost V 4 bases and J 5 bases, with 12 bases left between them. Germline V CDR1 and CDR2: SNHLY, FYNNEI. The CDR3 reads CASSGGRGHQPQHF. Here the CDR3 DNA reads TGTGCCAGCAGTGGGGGCCGGGGCCATCAGCCCCAGCATTTT.

V and J are TRBV12-3 or TRBV12-4 and TRBJ1-2, with D perhaps matching TRBD1 (5 bases). The V end lost 6 bases, the J end lost 0 bases, and 11 bases lay between the germline ends. The CDR3 is made up of 14 amino acids. The CDR3 loop reads CASSPTGANYGYTF. CDR3 coding DNA: TGTGCCAGCAGCCCCACGGGGGCTAACTATGGCTACACCTTC.

This chain links TRBV21-1 with TRBJ2-7; no DNA check was done on the table's D call, TRBD1. TRBV21-1 is a known pseudogene. The CDR3 covers 11 residues. CDR3 residues: CASSTRDRECF. The CDR3 DNA sequence: TGTGCCAGCAGCACCCGGGACAGGGAGTGCTTC.

V is TRBV7-2 and J is TRBJ2-5; a possible D gene is TRBD2 (6 bases). The CDR3 is 16 residues long. CDR1 is SGHTA, CDR2 FQGNSA, per germline. V was cut by 6 bases and J by 2 bases, with 19 bases left in between. The CDR3 region has the DNA TGTGCCAGCAGATACGGGATCCTAGCGAAGCAAGAGACCCAGTACTTC. The encoded protein is CASRYGILAKQETQYF.

J is TRBJ2-7 and V is TRBV28, with D tentatively TRBD1 (5 bases). V shed 10 bases and J shed 2 bases, with 15 bases lying between them. In germline, CDR1 is MDHEN, CDR2 SYDVKM. The CDR3 runs to 13 residues. CDR3 protein: CANQDSTTYEQYF. The CDR3, as DNA: TGTGCCAACCAAGACAGTACAACCTACGAGCAGTACTTC.

This clonotype was observed a handful of times. The CDR3 is CSARDTGHTGELFF. CDR3 in DNA: TGCAGTGCTAGAGATACGGGGCACACCGGGGAGCTGTTTTTT. The rearrangement uses TRBV20-1 and TRBJ2-2, with D possibly being TRBD1 or TRBD2 (5 bases each). This CDR3 is 14 amino acids long. V was pared by 0 bases and J by 3 bases, with 8 bases between. Per the germline V gene, CDR1 is DFQATT and CDR2 is SNEGSKA (reference sequence).

This clonotype appeared once. This rearrangement joins TRBV7-2 to TRBJ2-5; TRBD2 matches 7 bases. The CDR3 is made up of 15 amino acids. The germline CDR1 and CDR2 sequences are SGHTA and FQGNSA. After removal of 5 bases from V and 5 bases from J, the junction contained 11 bases not matched to a gene. DNA of the CDR3: TGTGCCAGCAGCCCGAGGAGGGAGGGCTGGGAGACCCAGTACTTC. Amino acids: CASSPRREGWETQYF. Complete variable domain (other parts from reference TRBV7-2 and TRBJ2-5): GAGVSQSPSNKVTEKGKDVELRCDPISGHTALYWYRQSLGQGLEFLIYFQGNSAPDKSGLPSDRFSAERTGGSVSTLTIQRTQQEDSAVYLCASSPRREGWETQYFGPGTRLLVL.

Turning to this clonotype: Relative to the germline gene, one junction end is altered; a read error may explain this. This chain's CDR3 is CASTSVVSTHPYEQYF. The CDR3 nucleotides are TGTGCTAGCACCTCAGTAGTTTCGACCCATCCCTACGAGCAGTACTTC. The chain recombines TRBV7-7 with TRBJ2-7; D is undetermined. This CDR3 has 16 residues. Per germline, CDR1 SSHAT and CDR2 FNYEAQ (reference sequence).

The chain is built from TRBV10-2 and TRBJ2-5; possibly TRBD1 for D (7 bases). This CDR3 is 14 amino acids long. Germline CDR1 WSHSY, CDR2 SAAADI. Trimming removed 2 bases at V and 5 bases at J, with 12 bases between. The CDR3 loop is CASSETGAGETQYF. CDR3 DNA sequence: TGCGCCAGCAGTGAGACAGGGGCGGGGGAGACCCAGTACTTC.

The chain joins TRBV15 to TRBJ2-5, with 9 bases identical to TRBD2. Germline assignment: CDR1 LNHNV and CDR2 YYDKDF (reference sequence). The V and J ends lost 4 bases and 7 bases, in that order; junction bases with no gene match: 10. The CDR3 covers 15 residues. CDR3 nucleotide sequence: TGTGCCACCAGCACCCGGACTAGCGCTGGGGGGACCCAGTACTTC. It translates to CATSTRTSAGGTQYF.

There are a few counts of this clonotype. The V gene is TRBV10-1, the J gene TRBJ1-6; 8 positions match TRBD1. V lost 2 bases to trimming and J lost 7 bases; unmatched junction nucleotides: 4. CDR3 size: 15 residues. Germline lookup yields CDR1 WNHNN and CDR2 SYGVQD (reference sequence). The CDR3 reads CASSESRTGNSPLHF. In nucleotides, the CDR3 is TGCGCCAGCAGTGAGAGTCGGACAGGGAATTCACCCCTCCACTTT.

Within the sample, this clonotype is medium-sized (0.01 to 0.1%). The CDR3: CASSKVDRRHQPQHF. The CDR3 DNA reads TGTGCCAGCAGCAAAGTCGATCGAAGGCATCAGCCCCAGCATTTT. The genes are TRBV21-1 and TRBJ1-5. TRBV21-1 is a listed pseudogene. The CDR3 consists of 15 residues.

The chain has TRBV27 and TRBJ2-1, with D possibly being TRBD1 or TRBD2 (5 bases each). The CDR3 length is 14 residues. The V gene's germline CDR1 is MNHEY and CDR2 SMNVEV (reference sequence). V was pared by 10 bases and J by 7 bases, with 20 bases between. CDR3: CATQSFERGNEQFF. In DNA form, the CDR3 reads TGTGCCACCCAAAGTTTTGAGAGGGGTAATGAGCAGTTCTTC.

This clonotype was seen only a few times. The J gene is TRBJ1-5, the V gene TRBV20-1; 12 nucleotides align to TRBD1. Germline loops: CDR1 DFQATT, CDR2 SNEGSKA (reference sequence). The CDR3 consists of 15 residues. The CDR3 coding sequence is TGCAGCGGGAGGCCGGGACAGGGGGCATATCAGCCCCAGCATTTT. It encodes CSGRPGQGAYQPQHF.

CDR3 nucleotide sequence: TGTGCCAGCAGTGTGGAGGGGACGAACACTGAAGCTTTCTTT. This gives the protein CASSVEGTNTEAFF. This chain uses TRBV2 with TRBJ1-1; the D gene is possibly TRBD1 (5 bases). V was cut by 4 bases and J by 1 base, with 10 bases left in between. From germline, CDR1 is SNHLY and CDR2 FYNNEI. The CDR3 totals 14 residues.

This chain connects TRBV6-1 to TRBJ1-6, with a weak D call TRBD1 (5 bases). CDR1 and CDR2 from the germline V gene are MNHNS and SASEGT. V was shortened by 5 bases and J by 11 bases, with 19 bases between the two germline ends. The CDR3 loop spans 15 amino acids. The CDR3 DNA sequence: TGTGCCAGCAGTCACCCGGGGCCACTAGGGACACCCCTCCACTTT. Translated: CASSHPGPLGTPLHF.

This clonotype was counted only a few times. This chain joins TRBV27 and TRBJ1-2; D is uncertain. CDR1 and CDR2 from the germline V gene are MNHEY and SMNVEV (reference sequence). Trimming shortened V by 5 bases and J by 2 bases, and 12 bases separated the two germline ends. The CDR3 runs to 14 residues. The CDR3 bases are TGTGCCAGCAGTCCAAGACGGACCAACTATGGCTACACCTTC. Amino acid sequence: CASSPRRTNYGYTF.

The genes are TRBV20-1 and TRBJ1-2; D not certain. V was pared by 4 bases and J by 5 bases, with 11 bases between. In germline, CDR1 is DFQATT, CDR2 SNEGSKA (reference sequence). The CDR3 runs to 12 residues. The CDR3 DNA reads TGCAGTGCTAAGCGGCAGGCTTATGGCTACACCTTC. It is translated as CSAKRQAYGYTF.

In its sample, this clonotype was seen a few times. V and J are TRBV7-2 and TRBJ1-5; 12 bases are a match to TRBD1. This CDR3 contains 17 residues. The J segment lost 8 bases and the V segment lost 1 base, leaving 9 bases of the junction unmatched. The germline V gene encodes CDR1 SGHTA and CDR2 FQGNSA. CDR3 residues: CASSLDVGTGGLEPQHF. In DNA, the CDR3 is TGTGCCAGCAGCTTAGACGTTGGGACAGGGGGCCTGGAGCCCCAGCATTTT. Complete variable domain (other parts from reference TRBV7-2 and TRBJ1-5): GAGVSQSPSNKVTEKGKDVELRCDPISGHTALYWYRQSLGQGLEFLIYFQGNSAPDKSGLPSDRFSAERTGGSVSTLTIQRTQQEDSAVYLCASSLDVGTGGLEPQHFGDGTRLSIL.

J is TRBJ1-5 and V is TRBV20-1; possibly TRBD1 for D (6 bases). This CDR3 contains 14 residues. V gave up 5 bases and J gave up 4 bases, with 15 bases separating them. In germline, CDR1 is DFQATT, CDR2 SNEGSKA (reference sequence). The DNA for the CDR3 is TGCAGTGCTTCCGTTTCAGGGGCGAATCAGCCCCAGCATTTT. Protein product: CSASVSGANQPQHF.

The chain joins TRBV6-1 to TRBJ2-3; possible D gene TRBD2, 5 bases. Germline V CDR1 and CDR2: MNHNS, SASEGT. This CDR3 contains 13 residues. V lost 6 bases and J lost 4, with 11 bases in between. The CDR3 region has the DNA TGTGCCAGCAGCGCCGGGGTCGCAGATACGCAGTATTTT. Amino acids: CASSAGVADTQYF.

The chain links TRBV20-1 to TRBJ2-7, with TRBD2 matching 9 bases. The V segment lost 6 bases and the J segment 1 base; nucleotides outside the gene matches: 7. This CDR3 spans 14 amino acids. Germline CDR1 DFQATT, CDR2 SNEGSKA (reference sequence). CDR3 DNA sequence: TGCAGTGCGCCTCCGGGACTAGCTTCCTACGAGCAGTACTTC. Translated, it gives CSAPPGLASYEQYF.

CDR3 DNA sequence: TGTGCCAGCAGCTCGCGACTAGCGGGAGTTCTATTAGCAGATACGCAGTATTTT. Encoded protein: CASSSRLAGVLLADTQYF. The gene calls are TRBV7-2 and TRBJ2-3; TRBD2 agrees at 12 bases. CDR3 length: 18 amino acids. Germline assignment: CDR1 SGHTA and CDR2 FQGNSA. Trimming cost V 4 bases and J 4 bases; bases outside gene matches: 12. The full variable domain, completed using reference TRBV7-2 and TRBJ2-3, is GAGVSQSPSNKVTEKGKDVELRCDPISGHTALYWYRQSLGQGLEFLIYFQGNSAPDKSGLPSDRFSAERTGGSVSTLTIQRTQQEDSAVYLCASSSRLAGVLLADTQYFGPGTRLTVL.

CDR3: CATSNGFDEKLFF. CDR3 in DNA: TGTGCCACCAGCAATGGGTTTGATGAAAAACTGTTTTTT. The chain links TRBV15 to TRBJ1-4; D is ambiguous. With 4 bases removed from V and 6 bases from J, the gap between germline ends came to 9 bases. Germline lookup yields CDR1 LNHNV and CDR2 YYDKDF (reference sequence). The CDR3 has 13 residues.